Listed here are 25 T cell receptor beta chains from one sample, sequenced in a study of blood T cell repertoires in COVID-19. Profiling relied on immunoSEQ multiplex PCR, and the TCRdb table lists in-frame clones only, not all of them. The data show just over 300,000 clones, with about 89% seen just once and 9.5% held by the top ten. Specimen: PBMCs or T cells enriched from blood (not recorded which). These TCRs come from a woman between 40 and 50 years old who had recovered from COVID-19.

The chain employs TRBV28 and TRBJ2-1; TRBD2 matches at 13 bases. Germline loops: CDR1 MDHEN, CDR2 SYDVKM. The junction had 12 bases not matched to a gene; V was cut back by 7 bases and J by 9 bases. The CDR3 is 16 residues long. In DNA form, the CDR3 reads TGTGCCAGCACTGAAGGGGGACTAGCGGGGAAGGGTGAGCAGTTCTTC. Protein: CASTEGGLAGKGEQFF.

The chain recombines TRBV9 with TRBJ1-4, with 8 bases identical to TRBD1. After removal of 5 bases from V and 2 bases from J, the junction contained 2 bases not matched to a gene. Germline V lookup: CDR1 SGDLS, CDR2 YYNGEE. This CDR3 region has 14 residues. For the CDR3, the DNA is TGTGCCAGCAGTCGACAGGGGACTAATGAAAAACTGTTTTTT. Protein: CASSRQGTNEKLFF.

This chain uses TRBV9 with TRBJ2-7; 8 nucleotides agree with TRBD1. This CDR3 region has 15 residues. V lost 4 bases, J lost 4 bases, and 10 bases stayed unmatched. The germline V gene has CDR1 SGDLS and CDR2 YYNGEE. The CDR3 coding sequence is TGTGCCAGCAGCCCAGGGGGCTCGAAGTATTACGAGCAGTACTTC. Translated, it gives CASSPGGSKYYEQYF.

The gene calls are TRBV6-2 or TRBV6-3 and TRBJ2-5; D is unclear. This CDR3 is 13 amino acids long. Germline V gives CDR1 MNHEY, CDR2 SVGEGT. V lost 4 bases and J lost 5, with 11 bases in between. The CDR3 protein is CASSFWLQETQYF. The CDR3 region has the DNA TGTGCCAGCAGTTTTTGGCTTCAGGAGACCCAGTACTTC.

This chain links TRBV28 with TRBJ1-2, with D maybe TRBD1 (6 bases). This CDR3 contains 15 residues. Trimming stripped 4 bases from V and 5 bases from J, with 17 bases between. Germline V lookup: CDR1 MDHEN, CDR2 SYDVKM. The CDR3 protein is CASSSQGGGLYGYTF. The DNA of the CDR3 is TGTGCCAGCAGTTCCCAGGGAGGGGGGTTATATGGCTACACCTTC.

This rearrangement joins TRBV2 to TRBJ2-3; perhaps TRBD2 as D (5 bases). Trimming pared 0 bases from V and 4 bases from J, leaving 11 bases between. The CDR3 loop spans 15 amino acids. CDR1 is SNHLY and CDR2 is FYNNEI in the germline V gene. In DNA, the CDR3 is TGTGCCAGCAGTGAAGCGATGGCGGGCCCAGATACGCAGTATTTT. Translation: CASSEAMAGPDTQYF.

J is TRBJ1-1 and V is TRBV7-2, with 9 bases that match TRBD1. The V gene's germline CDR1 is SGHTA and CDR2 FQGNSA. Trimming took 5 bases from V and 2 from J; bases not matched to a gene: 18. The CDR3 is 19 residues long. The CDR3 nucleotides read TGTGCCAGCAGCCCGCCGGGACAGGGAATACTAATTCTTAACACTGAAGCTTTCTTT. Its translation: CASSPPGQGILILNTEAFF.

The V and J genes are TRBV9 and TRBJ1-3; TRBD1 aligns across 7 bases. With 1 base clipped from V and 0 bases from J, the junction kept 4 bases outside the gene matches. This CDR3 is built from 16 residues. Germline V gives CDR1 SGDLS, CDR2 YYNGEE. CDR3 DNA sequence: TGTGCCAGCAGCGTATACGGGACAGACTCTGGAAACACCATATATTTT. Its protein product is CASSVYGTDSGNTIYF.

The chain carries TRBV11-2 and TRBJ1-2, with 7 positions matching TRBD1. The CDR3 length is 13 residues. V shed 5 bases, J shed 8 bases, and the junction held 8 bases outside the gene matches. Per germline, CDR1 SGHAT and CDR2 FQNNGV. Here the CDR3 reads CASSATTGRGYTF. The CDR3, as DNA: TGTGCCAGCAGCGCCACGACAGGGCGAGGCTACACCTTC.

The gene calls are TRBV6-4 and TRBJ2-1; unclear D gene. Looked up from germline, CDR1 is MRHNA and CDR2 is SNTAGT. The CDR3 is 13 amino acids. V lost 2 bases and J lost 8, with 10 bases in between. The CDR3 DNA sequence: TGTGCCAGCAGTGACCCTCCCTTTGATGAGCAGTTCTTC. It specifies CASSDPPFDEQFF.

The V and J genes are TRBV3-1 (or the pseudogene TRBV3-2) and TRBJ2-1, with D possibly being TRBD2 (5 bases). Germline V gene sequence: CDR1 LGHDT, CDR2 YNNKEL (reference sequence). The V and J ends lost 2 bases and 9 bases respectively, with 17 bases between them. This CDR3 spans 15 amino acids. CDR3 loop: CASSQRADSSSEQFF. CDR3 in DNA: TGTGCCAGCAGCCAACGGGCGGACTCCTCCTCTGAGCAGTTCTTC.

To note about this clone: Other nucleotide sequences from this sample produce the same CDR3. This chain uses TRBV3-1 (or the pseudogene TRBV3-2) with TRBJ2-2, with 8 bases identical to TRBD2. Trimming took 1 base from V and 1 from J; bases not matched to a gene: 2. CDR1 is LGHDT, CDR2 YNNKEL, per germline (reference sequence). This CDR3 has 16 residues. As DNA, the CDR3 is TGTGCCAGCAGCCAAGGTACTAGCGGGAACACCGGGGAGCTGTTTTTT. It translates to CASSQGTSGNTGELFF.

The gene calls are TRBV19 and TRBJ1-5; D is uncertain. Germline values: CDR1 LNHDA, CDR2 SQIVND (reference sequence). The ends were cut back, 2 bases at V and 6 bases at J, with 14 bases in the middle. The CDR3 covers 15 residues. The CDR3: CASSIIFASGQPQHF. In nucleotides, the CDR3 is TGTGCCAGTAGTATAATTTTCGCCTCCGGTCAGCCCCAGCATTTT.

The gene calls are TRBV27 and TRBJ1-4, with 8 bases aligning to TRBD1. CDR1 and CDR2 (germline): MNHEY, SMNVEV (reference sequence). CDR3 size: 15 residues. The trim removed 6 bases at V and 3 bases at J, leaving 6 bases unmatched. The CDR3 DNA follows: TGTGCCAGCAGGAAAACAGGGGGTCCTAATGAAAAACTGTTTTTT. Its protein is CASRKTGGPNEKLFF.

The chain uses TRBV5-1 and TRBJ2-5; 12 nucleotides line up with TRBD2. This CDR3 has 17 residues. Unmatched junction bases numbered 9, after V lost 1 base and J lost 5 bases. Germline CDR1 is SGHRS and CDR2 is YFSETQ. The CDR3, as DNA: TGCGCCAGCAGCTTGAGGGCTAGCGGGAGGGCCGGTGAGACCCAGTACTTC. Its protein product is CASSLRASGRAGETQYF.

This chain joins TRBV7-9 and TRBJ2-1; TRBD2 aligns across 14 bases. CDR1 and CDR2 (germline): SEHNR, FQNEAQ (reference sequence). The CDR3 runs 16 residues. V lost 5 bases, J lost 8 bases, and 8 bases stayed unmatched. The CDR3 is CASSLRLAGGVDEQFF. The CDR3 DNA is TGTGCCAGCAGCCTTCGACTAGCGGGAGGGGTAGATGAGCAGTTCTTC.

The rearrangement links TRBV7-2 to TRBJ2-1, with 12 bases lining up with TRBD1. This CDR3 has 15 amino acids. Germline lookup yields CDR1 SGHTA and CDR2 FQGNSA. V lost 6 bases, J lost 9 bases, and 9 bases stayed unmatched. The CDR3 here is CASRSPGTGGGEQFF. The CDR3 DNA reads as TGTGCCAGCAGGAGTCCCGGGACAGGGGGCGGTGAGCAGTTCTTC.

This clone appeared once. This chain connects TRBV6-5 to TRBJ2-7; 7 bases are a match to TRBD2. Germline V gives CDR1 MNHEY, CDR2 SVGAGI. CDR3 length: 15 residues. J was trimmed by 4 bases and V by 8 bases; bases with no gene match: 14. The DNA for the CDR3 is TGTGCCAGCGGTCGGACTAGGGGAACAGTTTACGAGCAGTACTTC. As protein: CASGRTRGTVYEQYF.

The chain recombines TRBV30 with TRBJ2-3, with D perhaps matching TRBD1 (5 bases). CDR3 length: 13 amino acids. V lost 3 bases and J 6 bases, leaving 13 bases between the germline ends. Germline V gene data show CDR1 as GTSNPN and CDR2 as SVGIG (reference sequence). The chain's CDR3 is CAWSEDNQDTQYF. DNA of the CDR3: TGTGCCTGGAGCGAGGACAATCAGGATACGCAGTATTTT.

This rearrangement joins TRBV29-1 to TRBJ1-3, with D possibly being TRBD1 (5 bases). This CDR3 spans 16 amino acids. Germline assignment: CDR1 SQVTM and CDR2 ANQGSEA. The germline V and J ends were trimmed by 0 bases and 4 bases, with 16 bases remaining between them. The DNA for the CDR3 is TGCAGCGTTGAAGATCAGGGCCGGGCTGCAGGAAACACCATATATTTT. Translated, it gives CSVEDQGRAAGNTIYF.

Concerning this clone itself: This CDR3 is also generated by other DNA sequences in the sample. The gene calls are TRBV4-3 and TRBJ2-7, with 9 bases identical to TRBD1. CDR3 length equals 13 residues. Trimming removed 3 bases from V and 3 bases from J; junction bases left unmatched: 0. Germline-derived CDR1 and CDR2 are LGHNA and YSLEER. The CDR3 reads CASSQDRGYEQYF. CDR3 DNA: TGCGCCAGCAGCCAGGACAGGGGCTACGAGCAGTACTTC.

J is TRBJ2-1 and V is TRBV25-1, with 7 bases fitting TRBD1. Trimming removed 6 bases from V and 2 bases from J; junction bases left unmatched: 7. The CDR3 totals 15 residues. Germline CDR1 reads MGHDK; CDR2 reads SYGVNS. CDR3 bases: TGTGCCAGCAGGGCCCCAGGGACAGCCTACAATGAGCAGTTCTTC. Residues: CASRAPGTAYNEQFF.

The chain uses TRBV6-5 and TRBJ2-1; 7 positions agree with TRBD2. Germline V lookup: CDR1 MNHEY, CDR2 SVGAGI. After removal of 0 bases from V and 9 bases from J, the junction contained 5 bases not matched to a gene. The CDR3 totals 14 residues. In DNA, the CDR3 is TGTGCCAGCAGTTACTCGTTGGCGGGAGTTGAGCAGTTCTTC. It specifies CASSYSLAGVEQFF.

This chain connects TRBV5-1 to TRBJ2-7; D ambiguous. CDR1 is SGHRS and CDR2 is YFSETQ in the germline V gene. The CDR3 contains 13 residues. Trimming cost V 2 bases and J 7 bases, with 13 bases left between them. This CDR3 reads CASSFSFSSEQYF. The CDR3 region has the DNA TGCGCCAGCAGCTTTTCCTTTAGTTCGGAGCAGTACTTC.

V gene TRBV12-3 or TRBV12-4 combines with J gene TRBJ1-1; D is unclear. The CDR3 extends over 13 amino acids. V was clipped by 6 bases and J by 6 bases, with 14 bases between them. The CDR3 bases are TGTGCCAGCAGCCCCCCACCGCGGCCTGAAGCTTTCTTT. As protein: CASSPPPRPEAFF.